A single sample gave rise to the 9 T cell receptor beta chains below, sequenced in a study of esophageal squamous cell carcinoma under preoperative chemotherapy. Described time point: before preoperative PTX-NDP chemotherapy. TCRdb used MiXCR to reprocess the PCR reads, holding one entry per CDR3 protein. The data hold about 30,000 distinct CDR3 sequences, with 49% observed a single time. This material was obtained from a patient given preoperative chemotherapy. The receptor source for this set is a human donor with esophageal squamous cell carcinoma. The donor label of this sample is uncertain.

This chain's CDR3 is CASSPTGTANEKLFF. In DNA form, the CDR3 reads TGTGCCAGCAGCCCCACCGGGACAGCTAATGAAAAACTGTTTTTT. The genes are TRBV7-2 and TRBJ1-4; 7 nucleotides match TRBD1. Germline V gives CDR1 SGHTA, CDR2 FQGNSA. The CDR3 length is 15 residues. V shed 5 bases, J shed 3 bases, and the junction held 6 bases outside the gene matches.

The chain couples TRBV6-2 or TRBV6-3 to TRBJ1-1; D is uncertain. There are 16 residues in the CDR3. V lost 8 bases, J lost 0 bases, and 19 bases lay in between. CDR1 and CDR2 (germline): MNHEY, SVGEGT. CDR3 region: CASHGPVGIMNTEAFF. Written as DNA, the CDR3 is TGTGCCAGCCACGGTCCCGTCGGAATCATGAACACTGAAGCTTTCTTT.

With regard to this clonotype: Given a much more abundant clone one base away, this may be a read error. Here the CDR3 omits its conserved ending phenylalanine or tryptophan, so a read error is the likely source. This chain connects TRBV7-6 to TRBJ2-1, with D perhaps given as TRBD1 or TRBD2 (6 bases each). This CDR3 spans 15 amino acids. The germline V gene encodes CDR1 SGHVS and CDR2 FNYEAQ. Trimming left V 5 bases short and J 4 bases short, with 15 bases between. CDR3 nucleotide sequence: TGTGCCAGCAGCCGATCGGAGGGGGGATACAATGAGCAGTTCTCC. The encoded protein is CASSRSEGGYNEQFS.

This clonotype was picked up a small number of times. The CDR3 loop is CASSLRQSSYEQYF. The CDR3, as DNA: TGTGCCAGCAGCCTAAGACAGAGCTCCTACGAGCAGTACTTC. The rearrangement joins TRBV5-6 to TRBJ2-7; D perhaps matches TRBD1 (5 bases). Trimming took 4 bases from V and 0 from J, leaving 11 bases between them. The CDR3 runs to 14 residues. CDR1 and CDR2 (germline): SGHDT, YYEEEE.

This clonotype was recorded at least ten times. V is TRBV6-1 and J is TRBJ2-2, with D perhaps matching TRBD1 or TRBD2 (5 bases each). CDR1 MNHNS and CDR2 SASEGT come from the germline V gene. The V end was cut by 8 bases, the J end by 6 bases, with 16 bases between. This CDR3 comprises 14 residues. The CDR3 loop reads CASRGDWGSGELFF. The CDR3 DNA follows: TGTGCCAGCCGCGGCGACTGGGGGTCCGGGGAGCTGTTTTTT.

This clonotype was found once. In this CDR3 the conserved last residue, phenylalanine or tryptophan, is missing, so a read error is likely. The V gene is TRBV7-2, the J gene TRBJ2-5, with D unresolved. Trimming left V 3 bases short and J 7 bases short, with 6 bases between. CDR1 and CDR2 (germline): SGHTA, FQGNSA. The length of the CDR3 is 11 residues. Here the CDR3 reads CASSLWATQYS. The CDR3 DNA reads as TGTGCCAGCAGCTTGTGGGCGACCCAGTACTCG.

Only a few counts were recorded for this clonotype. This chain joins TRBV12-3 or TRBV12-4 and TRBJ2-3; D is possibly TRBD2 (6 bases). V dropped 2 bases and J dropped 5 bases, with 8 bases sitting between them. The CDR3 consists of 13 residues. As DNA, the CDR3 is TGTGCCAGCAGTTTACCGGGGGTAGATACGCAGTATTTT. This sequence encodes CASSLPGVDTQYF.

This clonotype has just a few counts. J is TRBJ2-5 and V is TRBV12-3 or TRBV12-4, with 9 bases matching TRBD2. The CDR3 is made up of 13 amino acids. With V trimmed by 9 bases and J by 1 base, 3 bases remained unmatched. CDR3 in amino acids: CASLAGAQETQYF. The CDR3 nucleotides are TGTGCCAGTTTAGCGGGAGCCCAAGAGACCCAGTACTTC.

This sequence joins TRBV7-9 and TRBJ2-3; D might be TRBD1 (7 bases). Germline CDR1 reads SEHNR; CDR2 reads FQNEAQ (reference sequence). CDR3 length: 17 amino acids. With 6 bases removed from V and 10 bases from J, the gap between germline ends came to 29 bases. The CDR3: CASSQSGGTVNTGAQYF. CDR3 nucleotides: TGTGCCAGCAGTCAAAGTGGCGGGACAGTGAACACAGGGGCGCAGTATTTT.